This passage covers 13 T cell receptor beta chains from one sample sequenced in a study of OX40 agonist ivuxolimab in advanced cancers. The assay was immunoSEQ multiplex PCR, and TCRdb's table has in-frame clones only and misses some. The table shows about 47,000 clones, with approximately 91% occurring only once. Sample: CD4+ or CD8+ T cells sorted from blood, taken in a trial of the OX40 agonist ivuxolimab. The receptors derive from an adult with an advanced solid tumor such as melanoma, head and neck, liver or kidney cancer.

The V gene is TRBV10-1, the J gene TRBJ2-1; 8 bases line up with TRBD2. From germline, CDR1 is WNHNN and CDR2 SYGVQD (reference sequence). The CDR3 runs to 15 residues. The V and J ends lost 0 bases and 4 bases, in that order; junction bases with no gene match: 2. CDR3 in amino acids: CASSESGRGYNEQFF. In DNA form, the CDR3 reads TGCGCCAGCAGTGAGTCCGGGAGGGGGTACAATGAGCAGTTCTTC.

The CDR3 nucleotides are TGTGCCAGCTCACTACAATCTAACAGGGAGGGCTATGGCTACACCTTC. It encodes CASSLQSNREGYGYTF. The chain is built from TRBV18 and TRBJ1-2; TRBD1 is a possible D gene (6 bases). The CDR3 extends over 16 amino acids. Germline V gene lookup returns CDR1 KGHSH and CDR2 LQKENI. The V and J ends lost 4 bases and 4 bases respectively, with 19 bases between them.

The chain joins TRBV9 to TRBJ2-2, with D tentatively TRBD1 (6 bases). Germline V CDR1 and CDR2: SGDLS, YYNGEE. The CDR3 covers 15 residues. V was trimmed by 3 bases and J by 5 bases, leaving 14 bases between them. The CDR3 loop is CASSDDRTRTGELFF. DNA for the CDR3: TGTGCCAGCAGCGACGACAGGACGAGGACCGGGGAGCTGTTTTTT. Variable domain in full (rest from reference TRBV9 and TRBJ2-2): DSGVTQTPKHLITATGQRVTLRCSPRSGDLSVYWYQQSLDQGLQFLIQYYNGEERAKGNILERFSAQQFPDLHSELNLSSLELGDSALYFCASSDDRTRTGELFFGEGSRLTVL.

This chain connects TRBV4-1 to TRBJ2-4; TRBD2 is a possible D gene (6 bases). CDR1 and CDR2 (germline): MGHRA, YSYEKL. V was shortened by 0 bases and J by 0 bases, with 9 bases between the two germline ends. The CDR3 consists of 16 residues. This chain's CDR3 is CASSQDRGTAKNIQYF. The CDR3 region has the DNA TGCGCCAGCAGCCAAGATCGGGGGACAGCCAAAAACATTCAGTACTTC.

This rearrangement joins TRBV6-5 to TRBJ1-5; no clear D. The germline CDR1 and CDR2 sequences are MNHEY and SVGAGI. This CDR3 comprises 13 residues. V was trimmed by 0 bases and J by 3 bases, leaving 3 bases between them. The CDR3 loop is CASSYSVNQPQHF. DNA of the CDR3: TGTGCCAGCAGTTACTCAGTCAATCAGCCCCAGCATTTT.

The V gene is TRBV29-1, the J gene TRBJ2-1; D is unresolved. In germline, CDR1 is SQVTM, CDR2 ANQGSEA. With 4 bases removed from V and 2 bases from J, the gap between germline ends came to 9 bases. The CDR3 runs to 13 residues. The CDR3 coding sequence is TGCAGCGTTGTACGAGACACCTACAATGAGCAGTTCTTC. It yields the protein CSVVRDTYNEQFF.

The chain combines TRBV6-1 with TRBJ2-1; tentatively, D is TRBD1 (5 bases). The germline V gene encodes CDR1 MNHNS and CDR2 SASEGT. Trimming stripped 3 bases from V and 9 bases from J, with 21 bases between. CDR3 length: 16 amino acids. The chain's CDR3 is CASSERQPVVSGEQFF. In nucleotides, the CDR3 is TGTGCCAGCAGTGAGCGACAGCCTGTGGTATCCGGTGAGCAGTTCTTC.

The chain couples TRBV18 to TRBJ2-4; 13 bases map to TRBD2. CDR3 length: 14 residues. After removal of 6 bases from V and 13 bases from J, the junction contained 9 bases not matched to a gene. Germline V gene data show CDR1 as KGHSH and CDR2 as LQKENI. CDR3 protein: CASSEGLAGITQYF. As DNA, the CDR3 is TGTGCCAGCTCCGAGGGACTAGCGGGAATCACCCAGTACTTC.

The V and J genes are TRBV19 and TRBJ2-3; TRBD1 aligns across 8 bases. CDR1 is LNHDA, CDR2 SQIVND, per germline (reference sequence). The CDR3 consists of 15 residues. The junction had 3 bases not matched to a gene; V was cut back by 4 bases and J by 0 bases. The CDR3 bases are TGTGCCAGTAGTACTCGACAGGGGAGCACAGATACGCAGTATTTT. Translation gives CASSTRQGSTDTQYF.

The V and J genes are TRBV7-4 and TRBJ2-3; possibly TRBD2 for D (6 bases). Trimming left V 1 base short and J 4 bases short, with 21 bases between. Germline V lookup: CDR1 SGHVT, CDR2 SQSDAQ. The CDR3 consists of 18 residues. CDR3 region: CASSLGGTGKPHSDTQYF. The CDR3 DNA is TGTGCCAGCAGCTTAGGGGGGACTGGGAAACCCCATTCAGATACGCAGTATTTT. The complete variable domain, with remaining parts taken from reference TRBV7-4 and TRBJ2-3, reads GAGVSQSPRYKVAKRGRDVALRCDSISGHVTLYWYRQTLGQGSEVLTYSQSDAQRDKSGRPSGRFSAERPERSVSTLKIQRTEQGDSAVYLCASSLGGTGKPHSDTQYFGPGTRLTVL.

J is TRBJ2-1 and V is TRBV27; TRBD2 matches at 11 bases. The CDR3 spans 13 residues. Looked up from germline, CDR1 is MNHEY and CDR2 is SMNVEV (reference sequence). V lost 6 bases to trimming and J lost 11 bases; unmatched junction nucleotides: 6. DNA for the CDR3: TGTGCCAGCAGACGGGGACTAGCGGAACAGCAGTTCTTC. It yields the protein CASRRGLAEQQFF.

This chain joins TRBV11-2 and TRBJ2-1; D may be TRBD1 or TRBD2 (5 bases each). The length of the CDR3 is 15 residues. Germline loops: CDR1 SGHAT, CDR2 FQNNGV. V was trimmed by 4 bases and J by 5 bases, leaving 15 bases between them. Here the CDR3 reads CASSSGAGTHNEQFF. The CDR3 DNA is TGTGCCAGCAGCTCTGGGGCCGGGACCCACAATGAGCAGTTCTTC.

The chain couples TRBV11-2 to TRBJ1-1; TRBD1 matches 9 bases. Germline V gives CDR1 SGHAT, CDR2 FQNNGV. V lost 5 bases, J lost 10 bases, and 11 bases stayed unmatched. The CDR3 runs to 14 residues. Here the CDR3 reads CASSPPGTGRAAFF. CDR3 nucleotides: TGTGCCAGCAGCCCCCCCGGGACAGGGCGCGCAGCTTTCTTT. Based on the CDR3 plus reference TRBV11-2 and TRBJ1-1, the full variable domain is EAGVAQSPRYKIIEKRQSVAFWCNPISGHATLYWYQQILGQGPKLLIQFQNNGVVDDSQLPKDRFSAERLKGVDSTLKIQPAKLEDSAVYLCASSPPGTGRAAFFGQGTRLTVV.